This TCR beta chain stems from a study of shared clonotypes between healthy human individuals. About this clone itself: Germline is not matched at one junction end, which may reflect a read error.

CDR1 SGHTA and CDR2 FQGNSA come from the germline V gene. CDR3 size: 14 residues. The DNA input per sorted-subset replicate PCR was about 0.2 ug, corresponding to roughly 30,000 T cell genomes. Produced via immunoSEQ multiplex PCR; TCRdb's table is partial and in-frame only. This table holds around 1 million clones, approximately 80% found once. This TCR derives from a man aged 18 to 29 in good health. The chain uses TRBV7-2 and TRBJ2-5; D unclear. Specimen: memory CD4+ T cells sorted from blood. The subset was: CD45RA-negative fraction. The CDR3 is CASSPTLGQQTQYF. CDR3 nucleotides: TGTGCCAGCAGCCCAACCTTGGGCCAACAGACCCAGTACTTC.